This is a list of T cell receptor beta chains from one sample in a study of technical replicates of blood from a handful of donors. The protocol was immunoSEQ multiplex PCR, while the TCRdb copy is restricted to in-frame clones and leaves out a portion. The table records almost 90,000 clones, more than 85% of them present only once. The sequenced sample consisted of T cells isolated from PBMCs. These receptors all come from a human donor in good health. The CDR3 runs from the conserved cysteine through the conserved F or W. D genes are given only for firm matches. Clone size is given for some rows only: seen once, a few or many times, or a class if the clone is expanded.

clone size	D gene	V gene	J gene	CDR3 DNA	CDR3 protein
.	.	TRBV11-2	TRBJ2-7	TGTGCCAGCAGCTTACTAGCAACAGTCCACGAGCAGTACTTC	CASSLLATVHEQYF
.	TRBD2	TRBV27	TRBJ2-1	TGTGCCAGCAGTCAACTAGCGGGAGTCCACAATGAGCAGTTCTTC	CASSQLAGVHNEQFF
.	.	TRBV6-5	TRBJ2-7	TGTGCCAGCAGTTACGAGAATTCCTACGAGCAGTACTTC	CASSYENSYEQYF
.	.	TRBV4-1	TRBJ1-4	TGCGCCAGCAGCCAAGATGCAGGGATTAGTGAAAAACTGTTTTTT	CASSQDAGISEKLFF
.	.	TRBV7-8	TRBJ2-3	TGTGCCAGCAGCTTACGTTCGGGACTTTCCACAGATACGCAGTATTTT	CASSLRSGLSTDTQYF
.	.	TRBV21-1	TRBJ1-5	TGTGCCAGCAGCATACGACAGGTCAATCAGCCCCAGCATTTT	CASSIRQVNQPQHF
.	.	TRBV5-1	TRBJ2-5	TGCGCCAGCAGCCCGATTAGCGCGCAAGAGACCCAGTACTTC	CASSPISAQETQYF
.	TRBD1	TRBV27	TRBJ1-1	TGTGCCAGCGGGCCATCGGGACAGGGGGCCCAATGGGACTTT	CASGPSGQGAQWDF
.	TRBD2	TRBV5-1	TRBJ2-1	TGCGCCAGCAGCTCAAGTAGCGGGAGGCAATTCAATGAGCAGTTCTTC	CASSSSSGRQFNEQFF
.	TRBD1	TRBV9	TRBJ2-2	TGTGCCAGCAGCGTAAACTTGGGACAGGGTTCTGTCGGGGAGCTGTTTTTT	CASSVNLGQGSVGELFF
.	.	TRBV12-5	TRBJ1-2	TGTGCTAGTGGTTTGGTAAGGCGGAGGGGTAGAGGCTACACCTTC	CASGLVRRRGRGYTF
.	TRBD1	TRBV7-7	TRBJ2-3	TGTGCTAGCAGCTTAGCCAGGGGGGATACGCAGTATTTT	CASSLARGDTQYF
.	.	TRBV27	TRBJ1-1	TGTGCCAGCAGGGGGCAGGGCGCCGCTGAAGCTTTCTTT	CASRGQGAAEAFF
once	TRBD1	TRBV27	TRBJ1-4	TGTGCCAGCAGTTGGGGGACAGGGGTTGAAAAACTGTTTTTT	CASSWGTGVEKLFF
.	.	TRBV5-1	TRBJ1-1	TGCGCCAGCAGCTCGCAGGGGATTGGGTCTGAAGCTTTCTTT	CASSSQGIGSEAFF
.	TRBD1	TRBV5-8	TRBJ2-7	TGTGCCAGCAGCTTGTACGGGACAGGGGGGTACGAGCAGTACTTC	CASSLYGTGGYEQYF
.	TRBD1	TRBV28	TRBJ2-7	TGTGCCAGCAGCTCCACAGGGGGCCCGAGGAACTCCTACGAGCAGTACTTC	CASSSTGGPRNSYEQYF
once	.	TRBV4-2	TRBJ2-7	TGTGCCAGCAGCCAAGCGTCTAGCGCCGTCGAGCAGTACTTC	CASSQASSAVEQYF
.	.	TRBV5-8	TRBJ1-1	TGTGCCACCCCGGTCAATATTTTGAACACTGAAGCTTTCTTT	CATPVNILNTEAFF
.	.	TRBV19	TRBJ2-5	TGTGCCAGTACCTACCAAGAGACCCAGTACTTC	CASTYQETQYF
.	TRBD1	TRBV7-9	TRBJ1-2	TGTGCCAGTTCCGACAGGGGCTATGGCTACACCTTC	CASSDRGYGYTF
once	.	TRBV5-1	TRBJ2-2	TGCGCCAGCAGCTCCACGACTAGTCCCGGGGAGCTGTTTTTT	CASSSTTSPGELFF
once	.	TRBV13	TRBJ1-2	TGTGCCAGCAGCTTAGGACAGGGAAGGTCTAACTATGGCTACACCTTC	CASSLGQGRSNYGYTF
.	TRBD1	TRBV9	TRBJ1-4	TGTGCCAGCAGCGTAGGGACAGGGCTTGGTGAAAAACTGTTTTTT	CASSVGTGLGEKLFF
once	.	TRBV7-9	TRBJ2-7	TGTGCCAGCAGCCTATCGACTAGAGAATACGAGCAGTACTTC	CASSLSTREYEQYF
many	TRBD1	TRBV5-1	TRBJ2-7	TGCGCCAGCAGCCTCACCGGGACAGGGTATTCCGAGCAGTACTTC	CASSLTGTGYSEQYF
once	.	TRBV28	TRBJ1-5	TGTGCCAGCAGGGGCCCTACGGGGGTGGATCAGCCCCAGCATTTT	CASRGPTGVDQPQHF
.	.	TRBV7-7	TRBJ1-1	TGTGCCAGCAGTGAAAGCTTTAACACTGAAGCTTTCTTT	CASSESFNTEAFF
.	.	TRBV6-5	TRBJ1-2	TGTGCCAGCAGTTACTCAGCAGGGCTTACCATCGGCTACACCTTC	CASSYSAGLTIGYTF
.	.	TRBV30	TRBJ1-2	TGTGCCTGGAGTGCCCGCTTTGGGACTGTCTATGGCTACACCTTC	CAWSARFGTVYGYTF
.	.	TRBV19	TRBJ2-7	TGTGCCAGTAGCGAGCAGGGATCCGAGCAGTACTTC	CASSEQGSEQYF
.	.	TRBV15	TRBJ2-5	TGTGCCACCAGCAGAGCCCGGGACAAAGAGACCCAGTACTTC	CATSRARDKETQYF
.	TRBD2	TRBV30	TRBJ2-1	TGTGCCTGGAAGGGCGGGAGGGCGTATGAGCAGTTCTTC	CAWKGGRAYEQFF
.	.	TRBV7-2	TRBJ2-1	TGTGCCAGCGGGTGGGACTTAGCCCCTTACAATGAGCAGTTCTTC	CASGWDLAPYNEQFF
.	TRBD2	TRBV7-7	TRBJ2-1	TGTGCTAGCAGCTTAATGCCGCGGGGGAACTTCAATGAGCAGTTCTTC	CASSLMPRGNFNEQFF
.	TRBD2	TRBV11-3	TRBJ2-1	TGTGCCAGCAGCTTACTAGCGGGAGGTCGAAATGAGCAGTTCTTC	CASSLLAGGRNEQFF
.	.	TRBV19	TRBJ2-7	TGTGCCAGTAGACTAGCAGGGCAGAACGAGCAGTACTTC	CASRLAGQNEQYF
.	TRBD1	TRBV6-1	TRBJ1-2	TGTGCCAGCAGTGAGGGGACAGGGAATGTCGGCGGCTACACCTTC	CASSEGTGNVGGYTF